A single sample gave rise to the 7 T cell receptor beta chains below, sequenced in a study of blood T cells in healthy people across ages. Next came a second PCR, run for about 6 to 11 cycles, which used a sample-barcoded 5' primer along with a J-beta primer mix. TCRdb itself ran the 5' RACE reads through MiXCR, one entry per CDR3 protein. The sample has 540,000 or so distinct CDR3 sequences; 24% are singletons. In addition, the sample was reused for a study of T cells of mothers and their children.

Sequencing input: blood. These receptors were collected from a boy aged 5-17 years in good health.

The table lists this clonotype with a few counts. The chain uses TRBV5-1 and TRBJ2-3; the match to TRBD1 covers 7 bases. CDR3 length equals 19 residues. The germline gives CDR1 SGHRS, CDR2 YFSETQ. V lost 1 base to trimming and J lost 5 bases; unmatched junction nucleotides: 19. The CDR3 loop reads CASSLSSGFTTGSEDTQYF. The CDR3 nucleotides read TGCGCCAGCAGCTTGAGTTCGGGGTTTACGACAGGGAGTGAAGATACGCAGTATTTT.

This CDR3 reads CASSSLGTGDEKLFF. The CDR3 DNA sequence: TGTGCCAGCAGCTCGTTAGGGACTGGGGATGAAAAACTGTTTTTT. The V and J genes are TRBV7-9 and TRBJ1-4; tentative D call: TRBD1 (5 bases). The CDR3 totals 15 residues. CDR1 is SEHNR, CDR2 FQNEAQ, per germline (reference sequence). V lost 4 bases and J lost 6, with 15 bases in between. Drawing the rest from reference TRBV7-9 and TRBJ1-4, the complete variable domain is DTGVSQNPRHKITKRGQNVTFRCDPISEHNRLYWYRQTLGQGPEFLTYFQNEAQLEKSRLLSDRFSAERPKGSFSTLEIQRTEQGDSAMYLCASSSLGTGDEKLFFGSGTQLSVL.

This clonotype was observed a few times. The chain is built from TRBV29-1 and TRBJ2-1, with 13 bases matching TRBD2. V lost 1 base to trimming and J lost 7 bases; unmatched junction nucleotides: 1. Germline loops: CDR1 SQVTM, CDR2 ANQGSEA. This CDR3 is 14 amino acids long. The CDR3 loop reads CSVEVLAGGNEQFF. The DNA of the CDR3 is TGCAGCGTTGAAGTACTAGCGGGAGGGAATGAGCAGTTCTTC.

This clonotype turned up a few times. One end of the junction does not line up with germline, which may come from a read error. V usage is TRBV6-4 and J usage is TRBJ1-2; TRBD1 might be the D (5 bases). The CDR3 is 14 residues long. Germline V gives CDR1 MRHNA, CDR2 SNTAGT. As DNA, the CDR3 is TGTGCCGGCAGTGACGGTCAGGGTAGCTATGGCTACACCTTC. Amino acid sequence: CAGSDGQGSYGYTF.

V is TRBV27 and J is TRBJ2-3; 7 bases line up with TRBD2. Germline-derived CDR1 and CDR2 are MNHEY and SMNVEV (reference sequence). J gave up 1 base and V 6 bases, and 4 bases lay outside the gene matches. This CDR3 comprises 14 residues. CDR3 DNA: TGTGCCAGCAGGGGGAGGGGTGGCACAGATACGCAGTATTTT. Residues: CASRGRGGTDTQYF.

The chain has TRBV7-2 and TRBJ1-2; no clear D. CDR1 and CDR2 from the germline V gene are SGHTA and FQGNSA. This CDR3 contains 13 residues. With 2 bases removed from V and 0 bases from J, the gap between germline ends came to 4 bases. For the CDR3, the DNA is TGTGCCAGCAGCTTATGGACTAACTATGGCTACACCTTC. Its protein product is CASSLWTNYGYTF.

The sample holds a few counts of this clonotype. The J gene is TRBJ2-2, the V gene TRBV20-1, with D possibly being TRBD1 (6 bases). V was trimmed by 5 bases and J by 5 bases, leaving 12 bases between them. Germline V gene sequence: CDR1 DFQATT, CDR2 SNEGSKA (reference sequence). The length of the CDR3 is 13 residues. This CDR3 reads CSARSGTTGELFF. The CDR3 bases are TGCAGTGCTCGCTCCGGGACAACCGGGGAGCTGTTTTTT.